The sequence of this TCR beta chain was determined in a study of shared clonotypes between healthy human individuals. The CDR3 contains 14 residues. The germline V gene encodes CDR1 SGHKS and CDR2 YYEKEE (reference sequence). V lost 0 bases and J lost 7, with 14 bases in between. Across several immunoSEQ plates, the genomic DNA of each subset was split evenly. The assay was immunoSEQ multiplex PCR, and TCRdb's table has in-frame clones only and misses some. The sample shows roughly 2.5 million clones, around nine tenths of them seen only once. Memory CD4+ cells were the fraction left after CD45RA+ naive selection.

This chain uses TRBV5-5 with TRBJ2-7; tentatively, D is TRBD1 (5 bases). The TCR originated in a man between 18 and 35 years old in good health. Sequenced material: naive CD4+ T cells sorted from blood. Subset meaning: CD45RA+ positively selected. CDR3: CASSLDARVGEQYF. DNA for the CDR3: TGTGCCAGCAGCTTGGACGCCAGGGTGGGTGAGCAGTACTTC.